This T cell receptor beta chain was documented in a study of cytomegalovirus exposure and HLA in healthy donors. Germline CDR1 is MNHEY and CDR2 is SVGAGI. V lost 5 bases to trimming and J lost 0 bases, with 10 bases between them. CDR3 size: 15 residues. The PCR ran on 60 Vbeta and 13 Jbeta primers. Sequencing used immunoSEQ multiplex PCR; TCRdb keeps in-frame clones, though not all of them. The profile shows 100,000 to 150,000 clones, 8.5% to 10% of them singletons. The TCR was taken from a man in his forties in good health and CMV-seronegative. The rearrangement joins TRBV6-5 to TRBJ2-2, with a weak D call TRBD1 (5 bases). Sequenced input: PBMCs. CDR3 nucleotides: TGTGCCAGCAGTATCCGGACATCGAACACCGGGGAGCTGTTTTTT. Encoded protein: CASSIRTSNTGELFF.